This T cell receptor beta chain was retrieved from a study of T cells in Graves' hyperthyroidism and ophthalmopathy. Study summary: The blood sample was taken at first diagnosis, before treatment began.

RNA transcripts gave rise to amplified TCR beta CDR3 regions. The TCR CDR3 first-round RT-PCR relied on the HTBI primer set. TCRdb passed the multiplex PCR reads through MiXCR, listing each CDR3 protein once. The sample lists about 600,000 distinct CDR3 sequences, roughly 15% occurring once. V dropped 0 bases and J dropped 0 bases, with 10 bases sitting between them. The CDR3 covers 16 residues. Germline CDR1 SGHNT, CDR2 YENEEA. Each person with ophthalmopathy scored at least 3 on the Clinical Activity Score, reached NOSPECS grade 4 or higher, and had been ill under 3 months. This chain uses TRBV11-3 with TRBJ2-3, with D perhaps matching TRBD2 (6 bases). Sequences were obtained from blood. The sequence was obtained from a woman aged 50 to 65 with Graves' ophthalmopathy. As DNA, the CDR3 is TGTGCCAGCAGCTTAGATCTGGGGAGGAGCACAGATACGCAGTATTTT. Translation: CASSLDLGRSTDTQYF.